This record looks at one TCR beta chain sequence and its context. Its antigen remains unidentified. CDR1 and CDR2 from the germline V gene are DFQATT and SNEGSKA (reference sequence). This CDR3 comprises 15 residues. V lost 0 bases to trimming and J lost 7 bases, with 16 bases between them. Construction of the TCRbeta library involved unique molecular identifiers. One entry per CDR3 protein, called by TCRdb with MiXCR from the PCR reads. The data hold a few hundred thousand distinct CDR3 sequences, with approximately 30% observed a single time. These data are taken from a study of T-cell reconstitution after alpha-beta-depleted transplantation in children. Findings and limits, study-wide: One year post-transplant, T-cell counts and diversity were largely derived from T cells produced anew.

V gene TRBV20-1 combines with J gene TRBJ2-1, with D tentatively TRBD2 (6 bases). Sequenced here: PBMCs, sampled before TCRalphabeta/CD19-depleted stem cell transplant. The sequence came from a boy younger than two with Wiskott-Aldrich syndrome, due to receive a stem cell transplant. For the CDR3, the DNA is TGCAGTGCTAGAGAAGGTGTTAGCGCGGGGAATGAGCAGTTCTTC. This encodes CSAREGVSAGNEQFF.